This TCR beta chain was retrieved from a study of T cells in Graves' hyperthyroidism and ophthalmopathy. Study information: Peripheral blood was taken when the disease was first diagnosed, before any treatment began.

Study observations and caveats: A 13 V-J signature model discriminated ophthalmopathy versus stable hyperthyroidism.

This clonotype was seen a few times. Its antigen is unidentified. Researchers amplified the TCR beta CDR3 regions from RNA transcripts. The HTBI primer set served for first-round RT-PCR of the TCR CDR3. TCRdb itself ran the multiplex PCR reads through MiXCR, one entry per CDR3 protein. The data hold a few hundred thousand distinct CDR3 sequences, with about 15% observed a single time. Inclusion characteristics of ophthalmopathy patients comprised a Clinical Activity Score of at least 3, a NOSPECS grade of at least 4, and duration under 3 months. The source of the PBMCs was 8.5 to 10 ml of fresh peripheral blood. The CDR3 consists of 15 residues. The germline gives CDR1 SEHNR, CDR2 FQNEAQ (reference sequence). Losses at the gene ends were 4 bases for V and 6 bases for J; bases not matched to a gene: 6.

The TCR sequence derives from a woman aged 55-70 years with Graves' ophthalmopathy. The V call is TRBV7-9, the J call TRBJ2-2; 9 bases agree with TRBD1. Sequencing was carried out using blood. The CDR3 protein is CASSYRQGVPGELFF. CDR3 nucleotides: TGTGCCAGCAGCTACCGACAGGGGGTTCCCGGGGAGCTGTTTTTT.